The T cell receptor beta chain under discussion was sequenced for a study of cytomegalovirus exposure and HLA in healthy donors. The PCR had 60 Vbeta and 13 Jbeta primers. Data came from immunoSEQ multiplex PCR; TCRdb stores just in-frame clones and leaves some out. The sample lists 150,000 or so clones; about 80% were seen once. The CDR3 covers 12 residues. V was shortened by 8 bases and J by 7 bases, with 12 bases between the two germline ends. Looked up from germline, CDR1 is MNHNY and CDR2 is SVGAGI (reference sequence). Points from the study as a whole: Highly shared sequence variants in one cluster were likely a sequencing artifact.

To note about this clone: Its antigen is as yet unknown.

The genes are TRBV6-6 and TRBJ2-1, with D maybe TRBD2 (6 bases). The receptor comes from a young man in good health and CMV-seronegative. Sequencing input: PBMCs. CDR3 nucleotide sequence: TGTGCCAGCGTCCGGGGGAGGAATGAGCAGTTCTTC. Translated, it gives CASVRGRNEQFF.